These 20 T cell receptor beta chains share one sample of origin, sequenced in a study of identifying expanded T cells in peripheral blood. Assay used: immunoSEQ multiplex PCR; TCRdb lists only in-frame clones, some missing. The data contain around 66,000 clones, around 87% of them seen just once; the ten biggest clones take up around 4.7%. The material sequenced was blood. The source of these receptors is a person aged 18-70 years in good health.

V usage is TRBV5-4 and J usage is TRBJ2-3, with 7 positions matching TRBD1. The V gene's germline CDR1 is SGHNT and CDR2 YYREEE (reference sequence). The CDR3 has 20 amino acids. V dropped 0 bases and J dropped 1; count of bases not matched to a gene: 17. CDR3 sequence reads: CASSLAAGGYNPRRTDTQYF. The CDR3 coding sequence is TGTGCCAGCAGCTTGGCCGCAGGGGGTTACAATCCCCGCCGCACAGATACGCAGTATTTT.

This rearrangement joins TRBV7-2 to TRBJ2-3, with 13 bases that match TRBD2. The CDR3 extends over 15 amino acids. After removal of 5 bases from V and 5 bases from J, the junction contained 4 bases not matched to a gene. Germline loops: CDR1 SGHTA, CDR2 FQGNSA. The CDR3 reads CASSSWTSGRDTQYF. DNA for the CDR3: TGTGCCAGCAGCAGCTGGACTAGCGGGAGAGATACGCAGTATTTT.

This chain uses TRBV30 with TRBJ2-2; possibly TRBD2 for D (6 bases). The CDR3 consists of 14 residues. Trimming left V 4 bases short and J 4 bases short, with 13 bases between. Germline V lookup: CDR1 GTSNPN, CDR2 SVGIG (reference sequence). The CDR3 nucleotides are TGTGCCTGGAAGGGACTGATAGCCACCGGGGAGCTGTTTTTT. This encodes CAWKGLIATGELFF.

The chain uses TRBV28 and TRBJ1-1; 9 bases map to TRBD1. This CDR3 region has 15 residues. The J segment lost 1 base and the V segment lost 8 bases, leaving 8 bases of the junction unmatched. Germline assignment: CDR1 MDHEN and CDR2 SYDVKM. Here the CDR3 DNA reads TGTGCCAGCCGAAAACAGGGGGCAAGGAACACTGAAGCTTTCTTT. It encodes CASRKQGARNTEAFF.

This clone showed up just a few times. V usage is TRBV9 and J usage is TRBJ1-6, with 7 bases matching TRBD1. V lost 3 bases and J lost 7; bases outside the gene matches: 7. Germline CDR1 SGDLS, CDR2 YYNGEE. This CDR3 comprises 15 residues. The CDR3 DNA reads TGTGCCAGCAGCGCAGGACAGGTTTTAAATTCACCCCTCCACTTT. It is translated as CASSAGQVLNSPLHF.

This clone was seen a single time. This chain uses TRBV5-1 with TRBJ1-1, with TRBD1 matching over 8 bases. Trimming took 4 bases from V and 1 from J; bases not matched to a gene: 3. The CDR3 is made up of 14 amino acids. CDR1 is SGHRS and CDR2 is YFSETQ in the germline V gene. CDR3 sequence: CASSGGQENTEAFF. Written as DNA, the CDR3 is TGCGCCAGCAGCGGGGGACAGGAGAACACTGAAGCTTTCTTT.

This chain links TRBV27 with TRBJ2-7; 7 positions agree with TRBD2. With V trimmed by 2 bases and J by 1 base, 2 bases remained unmatched. The CDR3 spans 14 residues. The germline V gene has CDR1 MNHEY and CDR2 SMNVEV (reference sequence). Written as DNA, the CDR3 is TGTGCCAGCAGTTTAACTAGCGCTTCCTACGAGCAGTACTTC. This encodes CASSLTSASYEQYF.

This chain connects TRBV5-6 to TRBJ2-3; D may be TRBD2 (6 bases). Germline V gene sequence: CDR1 SGHDT, CDR2 YYEEEE. Trimming pared 4 bases from V and 1 base from J, leaving 25 bases between. The CDR3 sequence is 19 residues long. The DNA of the CDR3 is TGTGCCAGCAGCCACAGCCCCGGGCGACGGTCTAGCGGCACAGATACGCAGTATTTT. Translation: CASSHSPGRRSSGTDTQYF.

This CDR3 is CASSPRTGAGEQYF. CDR3 bases: TGCGCCAGCAGCCCTAGGACAGGGGCTGGCGAGCAGTACTTC. This chain uses TRBV5-1 with TRBJ2-7; 9 bases line up with TRBD1. The ends lost 4 bases at V and 6 bases at J; junction bases unmatched: 8. The germline V gene has CDR1 SGHRS and CDR2 YFSETQ. This CDR3 spans 14 amino acids.

The rearrangement joins TRBV9 to TRBJ1-2; 8 bases are shared with TRBD1. The junction had 9 bases not matched to a gene; V was cut back by 0 bases and J by 8 bases. The CDR3 length is 15 residues. Germline V gives CDR1 SGDLS, CDR2 YYNGEE. CDR3 DNA: TGTGCCAGCAGCGTAGCCCCGGACAGGGCTAACGGCTACACCTTC. The encoded protein is CASSVAPDRANGYTF.

V gene TRBV9 combines with J gene TRBJ2-7; TRBD1 is a possible D gene (5 bases). The germline gives CDR1 SGDLS, CDR2 YYNGEE. CDR3 length: 15 residues. V lost 3 bases to trimming and J lost 0 bases, with 13 bases between them. The CDR3 coding sequence is TGTGCCAGCAGCGCAGGACCTGACAGCTCCTACGAGCAGTACTTC. This translates into CASSAGPDSSYEQYF.

CDR3: CASSQADRDTGELFF. The CDR3 DNA follows: TGTGCCAGCAGCCAAGCAGACAGGGACACCGGGGAGCTGTTTTTT. The V call is TRBV4-2, the J call TRBJ2-2, with 7 bases fitting TRBD1. With V trimmed by 1 base and J by 3 bases, 2 bases remained unmatched. CDR1 LGHNA and CDR2 YNFKEQ come from the germline V gene. There are 15 residues in the CDR3.

The chain uses TRBV25-1 and TRBJ2-1; weak D call: TRBD1 (6 bases). The CDR3 is 13 amino acids. Trimming shortened V by 7 bases and J by 10 bases, and 17 bases separated the two germline ends. From germline, CDR1 is MGHDK and CDR2 SYGVNS. The CDR3 nucleotides are TGTGCCAGCACTGCAATACAGGGCGGCGAGCAGTTCTTC. Protein: CASTAIQGGEQFF.

The chain employs TRBV29-1 and TRBJ2-1; no reliable D call. Germline lookup yields CDR1 SQVTM and CDR2 ANQGSEA. The CDR3 is 12 amino acids. V was pared by 3 bases and J by 8 bases, with 11 bases between. CDR3 protein: CSVEESPYEQFF. DNA of the CDR3: TGCAGCGTTGAGGAGTCCCCCTATGAGCAGTTCTTC.

J is TRBJ1-5 and V is TRBV19, with D unresolved. This CDR3 has 15 amino acids. Germline V gene data show CDR1 as LNHDA and CDR2 as SQIVND (reference sequence). V was clipped by 5 bases and J by 2 bases, with 13 bases between them. Here the CDR3 DNA reads TGTGCCAGTAGTCCGTATGGGTTGGGCAATCAGCCCCAGCATTTT. It specifies CASSPYGLGNQPQHF.

The chain has TRBV4-3 and TRBJ2-1; the D is unclear. V shed 1 base and J shed 2 bases, with 15 bases lying between them. CDR3 length: 17 residues. Germline V gene lookup returns CDR1 LGHNA and CDR2 YSLEER. The CDR3 DNA sequence: TGCGCCAGCAGCCAAGGCGCGACTCCGGATACCTACAATGAGCAGTTCTTC. Protein sequence: CASSQGATPDTYNEQFF.

The J gene is TRBJ2-7, the V gene TRBV19; D is perhaps TRBD1 (5 bases). CDR1 LNHDA and CDR2 SQIVND come from the germline V gene (reference sequence). V lost 4 bases, J lost 7 bases, and 14 bases lay in between. The CDR3 totals 13 residues. In nucleotides, the CDR3 is TGTGCCAGTAGTACCTCGGACACTGCGGAGCAGTACTTC. Protein product: CASSTSDTAEQYF.

V usage is TRBV28 and J usage is TRBJ2-3; D gene ambiguous. The CDR3 is made up of 12 amino acids. Trimming took off 9 bases at V and 1 base at J, with 8 bases between the two ends. Germline-derived CDR1 and CDR2 are MDHEN and SYDVKM. The CDR3 loop is CASCRGTDTQYF. The CDR3 bases are TGTGCCAGTTGTAGGGGCACAGATACGCAGTATTTT. Supplemented by reference TRBV28 and TRBJ2-3, the full variable domain reads DVKVTQSSRYLVKRTGEKVFLECVQDMDHENMFWYRQDPGLGLRLIYFSYDVKMKEKGDIPEGYSVSREKKERFSLILESASTNQTSMYLCASCRGTDTQYFGPGTRLTVL.

The CDR3 nucleotides read TGTGCCTGGATTTTAGGCGGGGGGGCAGGAGAGCAGTACTTC. It specifies CAWILGGGAGEQYF. J is TRBJ2-7 and V is TRBV30; 9 nucleotides align to TRBD2. V shed 4 bases, J shed 7 bases, and the junction held 11 bases outside the gene matches. CDR1 GTSNPN and CDR2 SVGIG come from the germline V gene (reference sequence). This CDR3 spans 14 amino acids. Full variable domain (remainder filled in from reference TRBV30 and TRBJ2-7): SQTIHQWPATLVQPVGSPLSLECTVEGTSNPNLYWYRQAAGRGLQLLFYSVGIGQISSEVPQNLSASRPQDRQFILSSKKLLLSDSGFYLCAWILGGGAGEQYFGPGTRLTVT.

The chain couples TRBV5-1 to TRBJ2-2; D may be TRBD1 (5 bases). The CDR3 runs 16 residues. Trimming shortened V by 6 bases and J by 4 bases, and 19 bases separated the two germline ends. The germline V gene encodes CDR1 SGHRS and CDR2 YFSETQ. CDR3 sequence reads: CASTQNPGSSTGELFF. The CDR3 DNA follows: TGCGCCAGCACCCAGAATCCAGGGTCTAGCACCGGGGAGCTGTTTTTT.